This TCR beta chain was captured by sequencing in a study of tumor-infiltrating lymphocytes in primary liver carcinoma. Study as a whole: Patients comprised men and women whose ages fell between 30 and 69 years.

Constant-region priming of approximately 0.55 ug total RNA yielded TCR beta cDNA. Libraries of TCR beta came from three nested multiplex PCR rounds with slightly modified ARM-PCR. The first two PCR rounds used TRBV1-TRBV30 forward primers with a C-beta reverse primer, 10 to 11 cycles each. TCRdb ran MiXCR on the multiplex PCR reads and lists one entry per CDR3 protein. This table has about 120,000 distinct CDR3 sequences, around 70% appearing once. This CDR3 contains 15 residues. Germline V gives CDR1 SEHNR, CDR2 FQNEAQ (reference sequence). Germline trimming cut 8 bases from V and 5 bases from J; bases unmatched to any gene: 11. RNA and DNA were co-extracted from roughly 20-30 mg of unsorted bulk tissue. There were only treatment-naive patients, all with chronic HBV infection.

The specimen was tumor-adjacent normal liver tissue. The V gene is TRBV7-9, the J gene TRBJ2-7, with 11 bases matching TRBD1. The clonotype was recovered from a woman in her sixties or seventies with primary liver carcinoma and hepatitis B virus infection. CDR3 in DNA: TGTGCCAGCGGCGGGCGGGACAGGGGGATAAACGAGCAGTACTTC. This translates into CASGGRDRGINEQYF.